These 10 T cell receptor beta chains were all obtained from the same sample, sequenced in a study of T cell repertoires in cytomegalovirus infection. Each CDR3 protein gets one entry after TCRdb re-called the reads with MiXCR. The data show about 150,000 distinct CDR3 sequences, with about a quarter seen just once and around 9.9% held by the top ten. Material for sequencing was PBMCs. All receptors come from a human donor in good health (CMV status not recorded). Some clones in this sample may be carry-over from other donors' samples.

The CDR3 DNA sequence: TGTGCCAGCAGCTTAGAAGGGGGCGCAAACTATGGCTACACCTTC. Translation: CASSLEGGANYGYTF. V is TRBV7-9 and J is TRBJ1-2, with 7 positions matching TRBD1. CDR1 and CDR2 from the germline V gene are SEHNR and FQNEAQ (reference sequence). The CDR3 extends over 15 amino acids. J lost 2 bases, V lost 1 base, and 4 bases had no gene match.

This chain connects TRBV5-1 to TRBJ2-6, with 10 bases identical to TRBD1. CDR3 length: 17 amino acids. Losses at the gene ends were 3 bases for V and 0 bases for J; bases not matched to a gene: 3. Germline V gene sequence: CDR1 SGHRS, CDR2 YFSETQ. The CDR3 loop reads CASSSGTGVSGANVLTF. CDR3 nucleotide sequence: TGCGCCAGCAGCTCCGGGACAGGGGTCTCTGGGGCCAACGTCCTGACTTTC.

The V gene is TRBV7-3, the J gene TRBJ2-1; 9 nucleotides line up with TRBD2. The CDR3 contains 17 residues. Germline V gives CDR1 SGHTA, CDR2 FQGTGA. The V and J ends lost 5 bases and 10 bases, in that order; junction bases with no gene match: 18. As DNA, the CDR3 is TGTGCCAGCAGCCCAAAGACGGCGGGGGGGTGGGATGGGGAGCAGTTCTTC. Translation: CASSPKTAGGWDGEQFF.

J is TRBJ2-3 and V is TRBV7-2, with 10 bases identical to TRBD2. Germline-derived CDR1 and CDR2 are SGHTA and FQGNSA. V was pared by 1 base and J by 3 bases, with 4 bases of the junction left unmatched. This CDR3 has 16 amino acids. The chain's CDR3 is CASSLEPAGGTDTQYF. CDR3 nucleotides: TGTGCCAGCAGCTTAGAACCAGCGGGAGGGACAGATACGCAGTATTTT.

There are many counts of this clonotype. The rearrangement links TRBV28 to TRBJ2-3, with D uncertain. Germline V gene lookup returns CDR1 MDHEN and CDR2 SYDVKM. The CDR3 has 14 residues. Trimming removed 5 bases from V and 4 bases from J, with 13 bases in between. This CDR3 is CASSPSHRADTQYF. The CDR3 DNA reads TGTGCCAGCAGTCCGTCGCACCGGGCAGATACGCAGTATTTT.

The V call is TRBV18, the J call TRBJ2-6; D not certain. This CDR3 region has 15 residues. Germline assignment: CDR1 KGHSH and CDR2 LQKENI. The V end was cut by 0 bases, the J end by 0 bases, with 3 bases between. CDR3 region: CASSPPFSGANVLTF. CDR3 nucleotide sequence: TGTGCCAGCTCACCACCGTTCTCTGGGGCCAACGTCCTGACTTTC.

V gene TRBV30 combines with J gene TRBJ2-2; TRBD2 might be the D (5 bases). The germline gives CDR1 GTSNPN, CDR2 SVGIG (reference sequence). This CDR3 is built from 12 residues. The V and J ends lost 5 bases and 4 bases respectively, with 8 bases between them. CDR3 loop: CAWGLSTGELFF. The CDR3 DNA sequence: TGTGCCTGGGGACTCAGCACCGGGGAGCTGTTTTTT.

The V and J genes are TRBV28 and TRBJ1-5, with 11 bases matching TRBD1. With V trimmed by 10 bases and J by 5 bases, 4 bases remained unmatched. CDR3 length: 13 residues. The germline V gene encodes CDR1 MDHEN and CDR2 SYDVKM. The CDR3 DNA reads as TGTGCCACCGGGACAGGGGGTTATCAGCCCCAGCATTTT. The encoded protein is CATGTGGYQPQHF.

The chain combines TRBV14 with TRBJ1-2, with D perhaps matching TRBD1 (6 bases). Germline values: CDR1 SGHDN, CDR2 FVKESK. The CDR3 covers 14 residues. Trimming stripped 1 base from V and 5 bases from J, with 11 bases between. CDR3 DNA sequence: TGTGCCAGCAGCCAAGGAGGAGGGGGATATGGCTACACCTTC. This translates into CASSQGGGGYGYTF. Variable domain in full (rest from reference TRBV14 and TRBJ1-2): EAGVTQFPSHSVIEKGQTVTLRCDPISGHDNLYWYRRVMGKEIKFLLHFVKESKQDESGMPNNRFLAERTGGTYSTLKVQPAELEDSGVYFCASSQGGGGYGYTFGSGTRLTVV.

The chain has TRBV20-1 and TRBJ2-5; 10 bases are a match to TRBD1. Germline V gene lookup returns CDR1 DFQATT and CDR2 SNEGSKA (reference sequence). The CDR3 sequence is 13 residues long. The junction had 7 bases not matched to a gene; V was cut back by 8 bases and J by 4 bases. The CDR3, as DNA: TGCAGTCTCCCCGACAGGGGGCGAGAGACCCAGTACTTC. It encodes CSLPDRGRETQYF.